The next 18 T cell receptor beta chains were all read from a single sample in a study of beta chain features in type 1 diabetes. The study reverse transcribed the entire isolated RNA, so it sequenced expressed TCRB transcripts. Libraries were prepared by immunoSEQ multiplex PCR; TCRdb keeps only in-frame clonotypes and omits some of them. This repertoire shows a few hundred thousand clones, roughly 12% found once; its top ten account for about 0.018%. Sequencing was performed on naive CD4+ T cells from blood. All receptors come from a man aged 18 to 30 in good health.

The chain has TRBV13 and TRBJ1-1, with 7 bases fitting TRBD1. This CDR3 comprises 16 residues. CDR1 and CDR2 from the germline V gene are PRHDT and FYEKMQ (reference sequence). Trimming at V came to 2 bases and at J to 1 base, leaving 7 bases not matched to a gene. DNA of the CDR3: TGTGCCAGCAGCTTACGGGCAGGGGGATGGAACACTGAAGCTTTCTTT. Its translation: CASSLRAGGWNTEAFF.

This clone turned up a few times. The V and J genes are TRBV6-5 and TRBJ1-1, with a possible D match to TRBD1 (6 bases). The CDR3 totals 11 residues. The ends were cut back, 6 bases at V and 5 bases at J, with 7 bases in the middle. CDR1 and CDR2 (germline): MNHEY, SVGAGI. DNA for the CDR3: TGTGCCAGCAGGAGGGGGACTGAAGCTTTCTTT. Translation: CASRRGTEAFF.

This clone was recorded a few times. This chain joins TRBV6-5 and TRBJ2-3; tentatively, D is TRBD1 (6 bases). Germline CDR1 reads MNHEY; CDR2 reads SVGAGI. V lost 6 bases, J lost 4 bases, and 17 bases lay in between. There are 15 residues in the CDR3. CDR3 residues: CASSPNDRLADTQYF. CDR3 bases: TGTGCCAGCAGCCCAAACGACAGGCTAGCAGATACGCAGTATTTT.

The rearrangement joins TRBV7-9 to TRBJ2-2; TRBD1 is a possible D gene (5 bases). The CDR3 has 15 amino acids. The germline CDR1 and CDR2 sequences are SEHNR and FQNEAQ (reference sequence). V lost 3 bases and J lost 1, with 9 bases in between. The CDR3 sequence: CASSFDRGNTGELFF. CDR3 sequence (DNA): TGTGCCAGCAGCTTCGACAGAGGGAACACCGGGGAGCTGTTTTTT. Together with reference TRBV7-9 and TRBJ2-2, the CDR3 gives the full variable domain: DTGVSQNPRHKITKRGQNVTFRCDPISEHNRLYWYRQTLGQGPEFLTYFQNEAQLEKSRLLSDRFSAERPKGSFSTLEIQRTEQGDSAMYLCASSFDRGNTGELFFGEGSRLTVL.

This clone was recorded a few times. The chain couples TRBV7-2 to TRBJ2-2; 7 bases fit TRBD1. V lost 6 bases and J lost 1; bases outside the gene matches: 11. CDR1 is SGHTA and CDR2 is FQGNSA in the germline V gene. The CDR3 spans 17 residues. The chain's CDR3 is CASRPIRQGWNTGELFF. The CDR3 DNA is TGTGCCAGCAGGCCCATCCGACAGGGTTGGAACACCGGGGAGCTGTTTTTT.

In its sample, this clone was seen a few times. The sample holds other DNA sequences that translate to the same CDR3. This chain connects TRBV30 to TRBJ1-1; 9 nucleotides line up with TRBD1. CDR3 size: 13 residues. Germline CDR1 and CDR2: GTSNPN and SVGIG (reference sequence). J lost 3 bases, V lost 3 bases, and 2 bases had no gene match. CDR3 region: CAWSRQGDTEAFF. In DNA, the CDR3 is TGTGCCTGGAGCAGACAGGGGGACACTGAAGCTTTCTTT.

This clone was observed a few times. V gene TRBV27 combines with J gene TRBJ2-3; 7 bases map to TRBD2. The germline V gene encodes CDR1 MNHEY and CDR2 SMNVEV (reference sequence). CDR3 length equals 17 residues. V lost 3 bases to trimming and J lost 2 bases; unmatched junction nucleotides: 11. This chain's CDR3 is CASSLVTSRLFTDTQYF. CDR3 DNA: TGTGCCAGCAGTTTGGTGACTAGCCGTTTATTCACAGATACGCAGTATTTT.

This clone has only one observation. Compared with germline, one end of the junction differs, possibly owing to a read error. The chain carries TRBV6-5 and TRBJ2-7; D is perhaps TRBD1 (6 bases). Germline assignment: CDR1 MNHEY and CDR2 SVGAGI. This CDR3 has 14 amino acids. The CDR3 DNA sequence: TGTGCCAGCAACCCGACAGGTTACCCCTACGACCAGTACTTC. It specifies CASNPTGYPYDQYF.

The chain is built from TRBV5-1 and TRBJ2-3, with 8 nucleotides matching TRBD2. The CDR3 extends over 19 amino acids. The trim removed 0 bases at V and 1 base at J, leaving 13 bases unmatched. The germline V gene has CDR1 SGHRS and CDR2 YFSETQ. CDR3 DNA: TGCGCCAGCAGCTTGGCTAGGGGATTAGCGGGGAAAGGCACAGATACGCAGTATTTT. Its translation: CASSLARGLAGKGTDTQYF.

CDR3 sequence: CASSLGSSYEQYF. In DNA, the CDR3 is TGTGCCAGCAGCTTAGGGTCCAGCTACGAGCAGTACTTC. The chain has TRBV11-2 and TRBJ2-7; no firm D call. Trimming removed 1 base at V and 3 bases at J, with 7 bases between. Germline assignment: CDR1 SGHAT and CDR2 FQNNGV. The CDR3 totals 13 residues.

This clone was recorded a few times. The chain carries TRBV4-2 and TRBJ1-4; D uncertain. Between the trimmed V and J ends, which lost 0 bases and 7 bases, there was a span of 12 bases. The CDR3 spans 15 residues. In germline, CDR1 is LGHNA, CDR2 YNFKEQ. The CDR3 protein is CASSQEGTTGEKLFF. The CDR3 nucleotides read TGTGCCAGCAGCCAAGAAGGAACAACGGGTGAAAAACTGTTTTTT.

The V gene is TRBV7-8, the J gene TRBJ2-7, with D unclear. V lost 5 bases, J lost 0 bases, and 17 bases lay in between. The CDR3 totals 16 residues. The V gene's germline CDR1 is SGHVS and CDR2 FQNEAQ. The CDR3 sequence: CASSPQEHSRSYEQYF. The CDR3 region has the DNA TGTGCCAGCAGCCCTCAAGAGCACTCACGCTCCTACGAGCAGTACTTC.

This clone was counted a few times. This chain connects TRBV18 to TRBJ1-3; 8 bases align to TRBD1. The CDR3 runs 16 residues. V gave up 0 bases and J gave up 2 bases; unmatched junction bases: 3. Germline V gene data show CDR1 as KGHSH and CDR2 as LQKENI. CDR3 nucleotide sequence: TGTGCCAGCTCACCACCCTCGACAGGGGCTGGAAACACCATATATTTT. Protein product: CASSPPSTGAGNTIYF. The full variable domain, with the rest looked up from reference TRBV18 and TRBJ1-3, is NAGVMQNPRHLVRRRGQEARLRCSPMKGHSHVYWYRQLPEEGLKFMVYLQKENIIDESGMPKERFSAEFPKEGPSILRIQQVVRGDSAAYFCASSPPSTGAGNTIYFGEGSWLTVV.

This clone was counted a few times. V gene TRBV18 combines with J gene TRBJ2-2; D may be TRBD1 (6 bases). CDR1 KGHSH and CDR2 LQKENI come from the germline V gene. V lost 4 bases and J 2 bases, leaving 14 bases between the germline ends. The CDR3 spans 16 residues. CDR3 sequence reads: CASSLTPDSNTGELFF. The CDR3 DNA is TGTGCCAGCTCACTAACACCGGACAGTAACACCGGGGAGCTGTTTTTT.

This chain joins TRBV30 and TRBJ1-1, with D perhaps TRBD1 (6 bases). CDR1 and CDR2 from the germline V gene are GTSNPN and SVGIG (reference sequence). Trimming shortened V by 3 bases and J by 1 base, and 12 bases separated the two germline ends. This CDR3 comprises 14 residues. The CDR3 spells CAWSAGQWNTEAFF. DNA for the CDR3: TGTGCCTGGAGCGCTGGACAGTGGAACACTGAAGCTTTCTTT.

The table lists this clone with a few counts. V is TRBV9 and J is TRBJ2-7, with TRBD1 matching over 9 bases. Germline trimming cut 3 bases from V and 4 bases from J; bases unmatched to any gene: 8. Germline CDR1 is SGDLS and CDR2 is YYNGEE. This CDR3 has 15 residues. CDR3 loop: CASSERTGTGYEQYF. The CDR3 coding sequence is TGTGCCAGCAGCGAGCGAACCGGGACAGGGTACGAGCAGTACTTC. Full variable domain (outside the CDR3, taken from reference TRBV9 and TRBJ2-7): DSGVTQTPKHLITATGQRVTLRCSPRSGDLSVYWYQQSLDQGLQFLIQYYNGEERAKGNILERFSAQQFPDLHSELNLSSLELGDSALYFCASSERTGTGYEQYFGPGTRLTVT.

The gene calls are TRBV18 and TRBJ1-5; 8 bases are shared with TRBD1. Germline lookup yields CDR1 KGHSH and CDR2 LQKENI. J was trimmed by 6 bases and V by 0 bases; bases with no gene match: 4. CDR3 length: 15 residues. The CDR3 spells CASSPPGTGTQPQHF. The CDR3 DNA reads TGTGCCAGCTCACCACCCGGGACAGGAACTCAGCCCCAGCATTTT.

The rearrangement uses TRBV6-5 and TRBJ2-7; 7 nucleotides align to TRBD2. This CDR3 region has 15 residues. Losses at the gene ends were 0 bases for V and 0 bases for J; bases not matched to a gene: 2. CDR1 is MNHEY and CDR2 is SVGAGI in the germline V gene. CDR3 coding DNA: TGTGCCAGCAGTTACTCGGCTAGCGGCTCCTACGAGCAGTACTTC. Its protein is CASSYSASGSYEQYF.